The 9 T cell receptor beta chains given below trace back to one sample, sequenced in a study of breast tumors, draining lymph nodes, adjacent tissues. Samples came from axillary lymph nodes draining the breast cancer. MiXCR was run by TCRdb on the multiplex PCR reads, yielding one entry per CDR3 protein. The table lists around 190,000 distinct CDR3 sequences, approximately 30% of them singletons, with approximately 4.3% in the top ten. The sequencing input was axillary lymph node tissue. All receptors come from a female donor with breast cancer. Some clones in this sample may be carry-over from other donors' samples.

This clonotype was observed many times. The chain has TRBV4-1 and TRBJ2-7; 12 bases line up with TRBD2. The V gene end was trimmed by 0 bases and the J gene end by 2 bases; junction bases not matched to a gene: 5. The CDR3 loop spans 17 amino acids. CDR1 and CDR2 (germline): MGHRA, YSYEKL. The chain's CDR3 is CASSQDPGLAGPYEQYF. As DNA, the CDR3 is TGCGCCAGCAGCCAAGACCCAGGACTAGCGGGGCCCTACGAGCAGTACTTC.

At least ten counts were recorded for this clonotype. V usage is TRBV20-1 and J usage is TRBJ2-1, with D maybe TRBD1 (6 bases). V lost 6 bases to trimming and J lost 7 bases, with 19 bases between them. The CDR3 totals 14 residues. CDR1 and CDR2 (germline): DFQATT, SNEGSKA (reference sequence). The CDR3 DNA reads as TGCAGTGCCCCCCGGGACAAGGATGTAAATGAGCAGTTCTTC. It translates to CSAPRDKDVNEQFF.

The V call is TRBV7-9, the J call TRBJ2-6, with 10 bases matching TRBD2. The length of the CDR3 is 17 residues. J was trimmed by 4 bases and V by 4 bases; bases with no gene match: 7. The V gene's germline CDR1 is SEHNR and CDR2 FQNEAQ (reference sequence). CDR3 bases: TGTGCCAGCAGCTCAGAAGCGGGGGGGCCAGGGGCCAACGTCCTGACTTTC. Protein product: CASSSEAGGPGANVLTF.

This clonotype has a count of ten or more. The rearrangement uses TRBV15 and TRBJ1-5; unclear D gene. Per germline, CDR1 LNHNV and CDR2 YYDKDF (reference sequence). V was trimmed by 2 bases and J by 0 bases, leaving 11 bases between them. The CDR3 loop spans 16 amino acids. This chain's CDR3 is CATSRRAGSSNQPQHF. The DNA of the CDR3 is TGTGCCACCAGCAGAAGGGCCGGTTCTAGCAATCAGCCCCAGCATTTT.

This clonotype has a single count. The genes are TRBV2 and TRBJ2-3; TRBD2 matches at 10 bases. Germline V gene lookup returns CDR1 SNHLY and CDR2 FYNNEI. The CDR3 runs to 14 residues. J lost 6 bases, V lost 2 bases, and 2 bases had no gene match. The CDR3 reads CASSELAGVDTQYF. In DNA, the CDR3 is TGTGCCAGCAGTGAACTAGCGGGAGTTGATACGCAGTATTTT.

CDR3 region: CASSQATDTQYF. CDR3 coding DNA: TGCGCCAGCAGCCAGGCGACAGATACGCAGTATTTT. The chain couples TRBV4-1 to TRBJ2-3; unclear D gene. Germline-derived CDR1 and CDR2 are MGHRA and YSYEKL. V shed 3 bases and J shed 3 bases, with 4 bases lying between them. CDR3 length: 12 amino acids.

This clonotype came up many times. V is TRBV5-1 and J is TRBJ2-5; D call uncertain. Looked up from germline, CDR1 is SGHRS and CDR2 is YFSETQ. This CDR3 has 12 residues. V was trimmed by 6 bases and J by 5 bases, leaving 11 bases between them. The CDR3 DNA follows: TGCGCCAGCACCGCCGGAGTGGAGACCCAGTACTTC. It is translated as CASTAGVETQYF.

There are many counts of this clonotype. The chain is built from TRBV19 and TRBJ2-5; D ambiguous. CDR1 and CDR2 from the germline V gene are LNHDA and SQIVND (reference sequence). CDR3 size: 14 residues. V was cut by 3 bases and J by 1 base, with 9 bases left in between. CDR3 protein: CASSIGSGQETQYF. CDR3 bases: TGTGCCAGTAGTATTGGTTCAGGCCAAGAGACCCAGTACTTC.

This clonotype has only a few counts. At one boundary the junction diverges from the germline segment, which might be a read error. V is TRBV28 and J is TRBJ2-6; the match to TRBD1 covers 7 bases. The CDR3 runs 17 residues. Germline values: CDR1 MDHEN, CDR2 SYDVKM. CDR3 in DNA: TGTGCCAGCGGTTTTGGGACAGTACCCTCTGGGGCCAACGTCCTGACTTTC. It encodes CASGFGTVPSGANVLTF. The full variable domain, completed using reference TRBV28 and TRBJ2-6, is DVKVTQSSRYLVKRTGEKVFLECVQDMDHENMFWYRQDPGLGLRLIYFSYDVKMKEKGDIPEGYSVSREKKERFSLILESASTNQTSMYLCASGFGTVPSGANVLTFGAGSRLTVL.